This TCR beta chain stems from a study of blood T cell repertoires in COVID-19. About the study: PBMCs, B-cell-depleted T cells, or T cells provided the cDNA or gDNA that made up the material.

Self-reported history from a screening survey and questionnaire set each donor's cohort. J gave up 6 bases and V 5 bases, and 11 bases lay outside the gene matches. Germline CDR1 MGHRA, CDR2 YSYEKL. The CDR3 runs to 16 residues. The method was immunoSEQ multiplex PCR; TCRdb's version includes in-frame clones alone and lacks a portion of them. The table lists around 280,000 clones, around nine tenths of them singletons, with 1.7% in the top ten. This chain connects TRBV4-1 to TRBJ2-3, with 10 bases that match TRBD1. This TCR was recovered from a woman in her 40s who had recovered from COVID-19. Sequencing was performed on PBMCs or T cells enriched from blood (not recorded which). DNA for the CDR3: TGCGCCAGCAGCGGAGGACAGGGGGGGGCCCTTGATACGCAGTATTTT. It is translated as CASSGGQGGALDTQYF.